This T cell receptor (beta chain) stems from a study of cytomegalovirus exposure and HLA in healthy donors. Use of 60 Vbeta and 13 Jbeta primers characterized the PCR. The method was immunoSEQ multiplex PCR; TCRdb's version includes in-frame clones alone and lacks a portion of them. The top ten clones hold approximately 0.6% of a sample with roughly 93,000 clones, around 76% of them seen once. V was shortened by 5 bases and J by 5 bases, with 11 bases between the two germline ends. This CDR3 spans 13 amino acids. CDR1 and CDR2 (germline): SGHRS, YFSETQ. This sequence was found in a man aged 25 to 40 in good health and CMV-seronegative. The sample taken for sequencing was PBMCs. The chain has TRBV5-1 and TRBJ2-1; possibly TRBD1 for D (6 bases). The CDR3 DNA reads as TGCGCCAGCAGGGCCGGACAGAACAATGAGCAGTTCTTC. This gives the protein CASRAGQNNEQFF.